Listed below are T cell receptor beta chains from one sample, sequenced in a study of identical twins. TCRdb re-analysed the 5' RACE reads in MiXCR, keeping a single row per CDR3 protein. The sample contains some 97,000 distinct CDR3 sequences, less than 6.5% of which appear only once. Sequencing input: memory T cells sorted from blood. The source of these receptors is a woman between 50 and 59 years old in good health. Each CDR3 is given with its conserved first and last residue. The size field is filled for only some rows; it gives once, few, many or a size class.

v_call	j_call	clone_size	cdr3_aa
TRBV19	TRBJ2-1	NA	CASSMVGRNEQFF
TRBV14	TRBJ2-1	many	CASSHLAGGSYNEQFF
TRBV4-1	TRBJ2-7	NA	CASSQPSRGLSYEQYF
TRBV4-1	TRBJ1-5	few	CASSQDRGVGQPQHF
TRBV11-3	TRBJ2-3	many	CASSLDRSGGRYF
TRBV28	TRBJ1-2	few	CASTGTGGYGYTF
TRBV11-3	TRBJ2-1	few	CASSFRTSGASNEQFF
TRBV6-2/TRBV6-3	TRBJ2-7	many	CASSGQGYEQYF
TRBV2	TRBJ1-5	many	CASSAAGQGSQPQHF
TRBV6-1	TRBJ2-3	NA	CASSERTGSTDTQYF
TRBV3-1	TRBJ1-2	many	CASSQDRGYTF
TRBV7-2	TRBJ2-7	NA	CASSWDIAYEQYF
TRBV13	TRBJ2-1	few	CASSLRGTSGRGYNEQFF
TRBV6-1	TRBJ2-3	NA	CASSFRDSSSTDTQYF
TRBV20-1	TRBJ2-4	many	CSARGGGMSDIQYF
TRBV12-3/TRBV12-4	TRBJ2-1	many	CASSLSYAGRYNEQFF
TRBV29-1	TRBJ1-2	many	CSVEVRGRHGYTF
TRBV7-9	TRBJ2-5	many	CASSLGRFGETQYF
TRBV5-1	TRBJ1-1	NA	CASSLPTDYNTEAFF
TRBV10-2	TRBJ2-7	few	CASSESKVVAGEQYF
TRBV5-1	TRBJ2-1	many	CASSLEPLGGEQFF
TRBV7-8	TRBJ1-4	many	CASSFGAIGGEKLFF
TRBV7-9	TRBJ1-1	many	CASTPANTEAFF
TRBV5-4	TRBJ2-2	NA	CASSPGGQGKNTGELFF
TRBV27	TRBJ2-1	many	CASSPDRGPYNEQFF
TRBV12-3/TRBV12-4	TRBJ2-5	many	CASSPTGVVQETQYF
TRBV5-1	TRBJ1-1	NA	CASSLGSGGLYNEAFF
TRBV27	TRBJ2-2	many	CTSKRSNTGELFF
TRBV29-1	TRBJ1-5	many	CSVGAVNQPQHF
TRBV7-6	TRBJ2-1	many	CASSLTESSYNEQFF
TRBV2	TRBJ2-3	NA	CASSGSRAPDTQYF
TRBV19	TRBJ1-5	NA	CATTRTSGQPQHF
TRBV20-1	TRBJ1-2	many	CSARDLEGGYGYTF
TRBV5-1	TRBJ2-7	many	CASSPLGAYEQYF
TRBV6-5	TRBJ2-6	many	CASSYDSGAGANVLTF
TRBV20-1	TRBJ2-2	many	CSAINRLTGELFF
TRBV11-2	TRBJ1-2	few	CASSAGPRAYGYTF
TRBV5-5	TRBJ1-3	many	CASSLTGAGNTIYF
TRBV7-9	TRBJ1-2	NA	CASSLEGGVFGYTF
TRBV29-1	TRBJ2-2	many	CSVGRTRSTGELFF
TRBV12-3/TRBV12-4	TRBJ2-5	many	CASSTIGFGGRGRRETQYF
TRBV2	TRBJ2-3	many	CASANRGRTDTQYF
TRBV6-5	TRBJ2-7	many	CASSYSPAKNEQYF
TRBV5-5	TRBJ1-4	many	CASSLQDIKNEKLFF
TRBV2	TRBJ1-2	many	CASSEVQGANYGYTF
TRBV29-1	TRBJ2-1	many	CSVGEGRPYNEQFF
TRBV19	TRBJ2-1	NA	CASSMDPGLAGREQFF
TRBV20-1	TRBJ1-5	many	CSARDRPGQPQHF
TRBV6-2/TRBV6-3	TRBJ2-2	few	CASRRGQLLAGELFF